The rows below give T cell receptor beta chains drawn from one sample of a study of tissue T cells after allogeneic stem cell transplantation. Generated by immunoSEQ multiplex PCR, the TCRdb table keeps only in-frame clones and is missing some. The sample records 1,200 to 1,500 clones, roughly 74% being singletons. The sequenced sample was stomach tissue, obtained at autopsy. The origin of the receptors is a male patient aged 40 to 70 with steroid-refractory graft-versus-host disease after an allogeneic stem cell transplant. Some T cells may be graft donor cells. Each CDR3 is given with its conserved first and last residue. The D gene is left open where the match is weak.

>TRBV29-1|TRBJ1-1|.
CSAKPQVLNTEAFF
TGCAGCGCCAAGCCCCAGGTCCTGAACACTGAAGCTTTCTTT
>TRBV12-3/TRBV12-4|TRBJ1-4|.
CASSDPVLEKLFF
TGTGCCAGCAGTGACCCCGTCCTGGAAAAACTGTTTTTT
>TRBV24-1|TRBJ2-3|TRBD2
CATSDPSGRSTDTQYF
TGTGCCACCAGTGACCCTAGCGGGAGAAGCACAGATACGCAGTATTTT
>TRBV7-2|TRBJ2-1|TRBD2
CASSSTSGPYNEQFF
TGTGCCAGCAGCTCGACTAGCGGCCCCTACAATGAGCAGTTCTTC
>TRBV4-3|TRBJ2-6|.
CASSQDTAGANVLTF
TGCGCCAGCAGCCAAGATACAGCTGGGGCCAACGTCCTGACTTTC
>TRBV7-2|TRBJ2-5|.
CASSFGRSVTQYF
TGTGCCAGCAGCTTCGGGCGCAGTGTTACCCAGTACTTC
>TRBV4-3|TRBJ1-1|.
CASSPTGAMNTEAFF
TGCGCCAGCAGCCCTACAGGTGCCATGAACACTGAAGCTTTCTTT
>TRBV7-2|TRBJ2-3|.
CASSLMGGGTDTQYF
TGTGCCAGCAGCTTAATGGGGGGAGGCACAGATACGCAGTATTTT
>TRBV12-3/TRBV12-4|TRBJ2-7|.
CASSLNWGGEQYF
TGTGCCAGCAGTTTAAATTGGGGGGGCGAACAGTACTTC
>TRBV5-1|TRBJ2-5|.
CASSLGQNQETQYF
TGCGCCAGCAGCTTGGGACAGAACCAAGAGACCCAGTACTTC